Listed here are 19 T cell receptor beta chains from one sample, sequenced in a study of T cell responses to AZD1222 COVID-19 vaccine. The repertoire was sequenced with immunoSEQ multiplex PCR; TCRdb's copy has only in-frame clones and lacks some. Of 100,000 to 120,000 clones in the sample, roughly 90% were seen once. Sequences were derived from peripheral blood, sampled 28 days after the second AZD1222 dose. The receptor source for this set is an adult who received the AZD1222 COVID-19 vaccine.

The V gene is TRBV25-1, the J gene TRBJ2-7, with D tentatively TRBD1 (5 bases). Per germline, CDR1 MGHDK and CDR2 SYGVNS. The CDR3 contains 14 residues. Trimming removed 7 bases at V and 4 bases at J, with 17 bases between. In DNA form, the CDR3 reads TGTGCCAGCACCCCCCCAGGGATTTCTTACGAGCAGTACTTC. Protein product: CASTPPGISYEQYF.

This clone was seen only once. V usage is TRBV5-1 and J usage is TRBJ2-5; 9 bases match TRBD1. The CDR3 runs 15 residues. The V gene's germline CDR1 is SGHRS and CDR2 YFSETQ. The J segment lost 5 bases and the V segment lost 4 bases, leaving 9 bases of the junction unmatched. The CDR3 DNA follows: TGCGCCAGCAGCGCAGGACAGGGGCCGCCCGAGACCCAGTACTTC. Its protein is CASSAGQGPPETQYF.

This clone came up once. The chain uses TRBV6-5 and TRBJ2-5; 7 bases match TRBD2. Germline V gives CDR1 MNHEY, CDR2 SVGAGI. With 5 bases clipped from V and 4 bases from J, the junction kept 4 bases outside the gene matches. The CDR3 extends over 13 amino acids. The CDR3: CASSLADRETQYF. CDR3 DNA: TGTGCCAGCAGTCTAGCGGACCGAGAGACCCAGTACTTC.

The chain has TRBV5-4 and TRBJ2-7; D assignment may be TRBD1 or TRBD2 (5 bases each). Trimming pared 1 base from V and 3 bases from J, leaving 17 bases between. Germline V lookup: CDR1 SGHNT, CDR2 YYREEE (reference sequence). The CDR3 runs to 16 residues. The CDR3 region is CASSLQPGPTYYEQYF. CDR3 in DNA: TGTGCCAGCAGCTTGCAGCCGGGACCAACCTACTACGAGCAGTACTTC.

As DNA, the CDR3 is TGTGCCAGCTCACGGGAACAGGGGCCTAACTATGGCTACACCTTC. This translates into CASSREQGPNYGYTF. The V gene is TRBV18, the J gene TRBJ1-2; 7 bases align to TRBD1. There are 15 residues in the CDR3. The V gene end was trimmed by 4 bases and the J gene end by 0 bases; junction bases not matched to a gene: 5. In germline, CDR1 is KGHSH, CDR2 LQKENI.

V is TRBV19 and J is TRBJ1-1; TRBD1 might be the D (5 bases). CDR1 and CDR2 (germline): LNHDA, SQIVND (reference sequence). CDR3 length: 12 amino acids. The V gene lost 11 bases and the J gene lost 3 bases, with 13 bases spanning the gap. The CDR3 spells CALRGPYTEAFF. CDR3 DNA sequence: TGTGCCTTAAGGGGTCCGTACACTGAAGCTTTCTTT. Based on the CDR3 plus reference TRBV19 and TRBJ1-1, the full variable domain is DGGITQSPKYLFRKEGQNVTLSCEQNLNHDAMYWYRQDPGQGLRLIYYSQIVNDFQKGDIAEGYSVSREKKESFPLTVTSAQKNPTAFYLCALRGPYTEAFFGQGTRLTVV.

This chain links TRBV5-1 with TRBJ2-1; TRBD2 matches 8 bases. Trimming took 4 bases from V and 4 from J; bases not matched to a gene: 4. The CDR3 extends over 14 amino acids. The germline V gene has CDR1 SGHRS and CDR2 YFSETQ. The CDR3 DNA is TGCGCCAGCAGCGCTCGGGAGGGATACAATGAGCAGTTCTTC. Translation: CASSAREGYNEQFF.

This clone appeared a few times. This chain uses TRBV4-2 with TRBJ2-2; D unresolved. Germline values: CDR1 LGHNA, CDR2 YNFKEQ. V was pared by 0 bases and J by 3 bases, with 5 bases between. This CDR3 region has 14 residues. This CDR3 is CASSQDGYTGELFF. Here the CDR3 DNA reads TGTGCCAGCAGCCAAGATGGATACACCGGGGAGCTGTTTTTT.

The chain combines TRBV5-5 with TRBJ1-4, with 10 positions matching TRBD1. CDR1 is SGHKS and CDR2 is YYEKEE in the germline V gene (reference sequence). Trimming removed 4 bases from V and 8 bases from J; junction bases left unmatched: 8. The CDR3 spans 15 residues. The CDR3 DNA follows: TGTGCCAGCAGCCCGTGGGACAGGGGCGAGGAAAAACTGTTTTTT. Its translation: CASSPWDRGEEKLFF.

V usage is TRBV28 and J usage is TRBJ2-1; 9 positions match TRBD1. CDR1 MDHEN and CDR2 SYDVKM come from the germline V gene. The CDR3 sequence is 15 residues long. V was pared by 2 bases and J by 8 bases, with 7 bases of the junction left unmatched. The chain's CDR3 is CASSLPSTGGHEQFF. The DNA for the CDR3 is TGTGCCAGCAGTTTACCCTCGACAGGGGGGCATGAGCAGTTCTTC.

The genes are TRBV7-2 and TRBJ2-1; 7 bases fit TRBD1. There are 17 residues in the CDR3. Losses at the gene ends were 10 bases for V and 1 base for J; bases not matched to a gene: 16. Germline CDR1 reads SGHTA; CDR2 reads FQGNSA. The CDR3 coding sequence is TGTGCCATCCCGGGGACAGTGATTACCCGATCCTACAATGAGCAGTTCTTC. Its translation: CAIPGTVITRSYNEQFF.

The rearrangement uses TRBV11-3 and TRBJ2-7; 11 bases match TRBD2. Germline V gene data show CDR1 as SGHNT and CDR2 as YENEEA. The V and J ends lost 0 bases and 2 bases, in that order; junction bases with no gene match: 9. There are 18 residues in the CDR3. CDR3 DNA: TGTGCCAGCAGCTTAGATCGGGCTAGCGGGGGGAGACCCTACGAGCAGTACTTC. This sequence encodes CASSLDRASGGRPYEQYF.

V gene TRBV18 combines with J gene TRBJ1-2; 8 positions agree with TRBD1. The CDR3 extends over 15 amino acids. The ends lost 3 bases at V and 5 bases at J; junction bases unmatched: 8. Germline values: CDR1 KGHSH, CDR2 LQKENI. The CDR3 sequence is CASSPAGQVGYGYTF. The CDR3 DNA is TGTGCCAGCTCACCCGCGGGACAGGTTGGGTATGGCTACACCTTC.

This clone was seen once. The chain uses TRBV19 and TRBJ2-1; 10 nucleotides line up with TRBD2. Germline trimming cut 3 bases from V and 10 bases from J; bases unmatched to any gene: 15. Germline CDR1 and CDR2: LNHDA and SQIVND (reference sequence). The CDR3 is made up of 17 amino acids. The CDR3 DNA sequence: TGTGCCAGTAGTATCGCCTTCGGGCTAGCGGGAGAGGGAGAGCAGTTCTTC. As protein: CASSIAFGLAGEGEQFF.

The V and J genes are TRBV5-1 and TRBJ1-1; the match to TRBD1 covers 7 bases. CDR1 and CDR2 from the germline V gene are SGHRS and YFSETQ. The V gene end was trimmed by 6 bases and the J gene end by 6 bases; junction bases not matched to a gene: 8. The CDR3 runs 13 residues. The CDR3 sequence is CASIGDSRSEAFF. The CDR3 region has the DNA TGCGCCAGCATTGGGGACAGCCGTTCTGAAGCTTTCTTT.

With respect to this clone: At the DNA level, this CDR3 is encoded by other sequences in the same sample as well. The V and J genes are TRBV28 and TRBJ2-5; 9 bases align to TRBD1. V trimming: 6 bases; J trimming: 5 bases; junction bases outside the gene matches: 4. This CDR3 region has 13 residues. Germline V gives CDR1 MDHEN, CDR2 SYDVKM. The CDR3 DNA is TGTGCCAGCAGCCACAGGGGGCGGGAGACCCAGTACTTC. Its protein is CASSHRGRETQYF.

The J gene is TRBJ2-1, the V gene TRBV28; 13 positions match TRBD2. The germline V gene encodes CDR1 MDHEN and CDR2 SYDVKM. V dropped 5 bases and J dropped 3; count of bases not matched to a gene: 7. The CDR3 totals 17 residues. CDR3 DNA: TGTGCCAGCAGTCCCCAGACTAGCGGGGGGAACTACAATGAGCAGTTCTTC. Amino acids: CASSPQTSGGNYNEQFF.

The chain joins TRBV5-1 to TRBJ2-2; D is undetermined. Trimming took 4 bases from V and 0 from J, leaving 13 bases between them. The CDR3 has 16 amino acids. Germline V gene data show CDR1 as SGHRS and CDR2 as YFSETQ. Written as DNA, the CDR3 is TGCGCCAGCAGCGCGGAGACTCCCGCGAACACCGGGGAGCTGTTTTTT. It translates to CASSAETPANTGELFF.

This sequence joins TRBV27 and TRBJ2-1, with 11 bases identical to TRBD2. The germline V gene encodes CDR1 MNHEY and CDR2 SMNVEV (reference sequence). With V trimmed by 7 bases and J by 10 bases, 9 bases remained unmatched. This CDR3 has 14 amino acids. CDR3 nucleotide sequence: TGTGCCAGCAAGGTGATAGCGGGAGGGGGGGAGCAGTTCTTC. Translating it yields CASKVIAGGGEQFF.